Following are 16 T cell receptor beta chains from one sample sequenced in a study of Graves' ophthalmopathy and Graves' hyperthyroidism (dated by TCRdb to the late 2010s). The instrument given in TCRdb is Illumina HiSeq 2000. For repertoire sequencing, TCR beta CDR3 regions were amplified from RNA transcripts. The first round of RT-PCR was done with HTBI primers and the Qiagen OneStep RT-PCR kit, and was followed by a second round of multiplex PCR, then size selection and purification. TCRdb handled the public reads itself, with Q25 trimming in fastp and clone calling in MiXCR, and kept productive beta chains. Rows with one shared CDR3 protein collapse into an entry with the most common genes and DNA. This sample is represented by around 470,000 distinct CDR3 sequences; approximately 14% of them were singletons. The ten largest clonotypes hold over 7.5% of the sample. The sample was blood. All receptors derive from a woman in her twenties or thirties with Graves' ophthalmopathy. Donor details come from another sample of the same person, matched by shared clones.

This clonotype came up many times. The chain uses TRBV6-4 and TRBJ2-2; D may be TRBD1 (5 bases). This CDR3 is built from 15 residues. In germline, CDR1 is MRHNA, CDR2 SNTAGT. V lost 4 bases to trimming and J lost 4 bases, with 13 bases between them. CDR3 residues: CASSASQGVTGELFF. The CDR3 nucleotides read TGTGCCAGCAGTGCATCCCAGGGCGTCACCGGGGAGCTGTTTTTT.

The chain combines TRBV5-1 with TRBJ2-5; no clear D gene. There are 14 residues in the CDR3. Germline lookup yields CDR1 SGHRS and CDR2 YFSETQ. V lost 2 bases to trimming and J lost 1 base, with 9 bases between them. The CDR3 nucleotides are TGCGCCAGCAGCTTCGCTTTCGGCCAAGAGACCCAGTACTTC. Residues: CASSFAFGQETQYF.

This clonotype showed up many times. The gene calls are TRBV12-5 and TRBJ1-5; a possible D gene is TRBD1 (5 bases). Trimming pared 5 bases from V and 4 bases from J, leaving 15 bases between. In germline, CDR1 is LGHNT, CDR2 FRNRAP. This CDR3 spans 15 amino acids. The CDR3 spells CASGIPPGGNQPQHF. For the CDR3, the DNA is TGTGCTAGTGGTATCCCGCCCGGGGGAAATCAGCCCCAGCATTTT.

The V and J genes are TRBV6-2 or TRBV6-3 and TRBJ2-4; D possibly corresponds to TRBD2 (6 bases). Deletions cut 9 bases from V and 2 bases from J, with 14 bases between. This CDR3 is built from 14 residues. The germline CDR1 and CDR2 sequences are MNHEY and SVGEGT. CDR3 sequence (DNA): TGTGCCAGTAGCCGCGGGGTGCCCAAAAACATTCAGTACTTC. This encodes CASSRGVPKNIQYF.

This clonotype appeared many times. V usage is TRBV6-5 and J usage is TRBJ1-2; D is ambiguous. Germline-derived CDR1 and CDR2 are MNHEY and SVGAGI. The CDR3 totals 13 residues. V shed 4 bases and J shed 4 bases, with 10 bases lying between them. This CDR3 is CASSSLDTYGYTF. The CDR3 bases are TGTGCCAGCAGTTCCCTCGACACCTATGGCTACACCTTC.

This clonotype was counted at least ten times. The CDR3: CATSIDRAQRGGTGELFF. The CDR3 bases are TGTGCCACCAGCATTGACAGGGCCCAGCGAGGAGGGACCGGGGAGCTGTTTTTT. The J gene is TRBJ2-2, the V gene TRBV15, with D perhaps matching TRBD1 (7 bases). Deletions cut 4 bases from V and 5 bases from J, with 23 bases between. The germline V gene has CDR1 LNHNV and CDR2 YYDKDF (reference sequence). The CDR3 extends over 18 amino acids. Full variable domain (rest looked up from reference TRBV15 and TRBJ2-2): DAMVIQNPRYQVTQFGKPVTLSCSQTLNHNVMYWYQQKSSQAPKLLFHYYDKDFNNEADTPDNFQSRRPNTSFCFLDIRSPGLGDTAMYLCATSIDRAQRGGTGELFFGEGSRLTVL.

The rearrangement uses TRBV24-1 and TRBJ2-5; no clear D. This CDR3 spans 13 amino acids. Trimming stripped 1 base from V and 5 bases from J, with 7 bases between. Germline V lookup: CDR1 KGHDR, CDR2 SFDVKD. The CDR3 protein is CATSDLAEETQYF. Here the CDR3 DNA reads TGTGCCACCAGTGATTTAGCAGAGGAGACCCAGTACTTC.

There are many counts of this clonotype. The chain has TRBV7-9 and TRBJ1-1, with D perhaps TRBD1 (5 bases). Germline V gene sequence: CDR1 SEHNR, CDR2 FQNEAQ (reference sequence). CDR3 length equals 13 residues. V was cut by 3 bases and J by 3 bases, with 8 bases left in between. The CDR3 here is CASSFLQDTEAFF. Here the CDR3 DNA reads TGTGCCAGCAGCTTCTTACAGGACACTGAAGCTTTCTTT. Full variable domain (rest looked up from reference TRBV7-9 and TRBJ1-1): DTGVSQNPRHKITKRGQNVTFRCDPISEHNRLYWYRQTLGQGPEFLTYFQNEAQLEKSRLLSDRFSAERPKGSFSTLEIQRTEQGDSAMYLCASSFLQDTEAFFGQGTRLTVV.

The chain joins TRBV27 to TRBJ2-7; D might be TRBD1 (5 bases). CDR3 length equals 13 residues. The V end lost 6 bases, the J end lost 3 bases, and 12 bases lay between the germline ends. Germline CDR1 reads MNHEY; CDR2 reads SMNVEV (reference sequence). The CDR3 spells CASSPRTNYEQYF. The CDR3 DNA follows: TGTGCCAGCAGCCCCCGGACAAACTACGAGCAGTACTTC.

This chain uses TRBV19 with TRBJ2-2; D not certain. The germline gives CDR1 LNHDA, CDR2 SQIVND (reference sequence). V shed 10 bases and J shed 5 bases, with 20 bases lying between them. The CDR3 has 15 amino acids. CDR3 region: CATQTLRVGTGELFF. For the CDR3, the DNA is TGTGCCACCCAGACCCTGCGTGTGGGAACCGGGGAGCTGTTTTTT.

This chain links TRBV20-1 with TRBJ1-2, with D perhaps matching TRBD1 (5 bases). From germline, CDR1 is DFQATT and CDR2 SNEGSKA (reference sequence). The CDR3 is made up of 15 amino acids. Trimming took 0 bases from V and 2 from J, leaving 13 bases between them. The CDR3 nucleotides are TGCAGTGCTAGAGATCCGGGACGGACAAACTATGGCTACACCTTC. Encoded protein: CSARDPGRTNYGYTF.

This clonotype was counted many times. The V gene is TRBV6-1, the J gene TRBJ1-5; D gene ambiguous. Germline V gene lookup returns CDR1 MNHNS and CDR2 SASEGT. CDR3 length: 12 residues. V was pared by 6 bases and J by 5 bases, with 8 bases between. The CDR3 DNA reads TGTGCCAGCAGGCCCGGGGATCAGCCCCAGCATTTT. Protein sequence: CASRPGDQPQHF.

This clonotype was seen ten or more times. The CDR3: CASSTSLGQGHTEAFF. CDR3 coding DNA: TGTGCCAGTAGTACCTCCCTTGGACAAGGGCACACTGAAGCTTTCTTT. The rearrangement links TRBV19 to TRBJ1-1; D might be TRBD1 (5 bases). V was trimmed by 4 bases and J by 3 bases, leaving 18 bases between them. CDR1 and CDR2 from the germline V gene are LNHDA and SQIVND (reference sequence). The length of the CDR3 is 16 residues.

This clonotype was picked up a small number of times. Its ends do not fully match the called genes, so a read error is possible. This sequence joins TRBV5-1 and TRBJ1-1; unclear D gene. CDR1 is SGHRS and CDR2 is YFSETQ in the germline V gene. This CDR3 comprises 13 residues. CDR3 loop: CACSLTMNTEAFF. CDR3 nucleotides: TGCGCCTGCAGCTTAACCATGAACACTGAAGCTTTCTTT.

This clonotype was recorded many times. The chain links TRBV10-2 to TRBJ1-1, with D unclear. The CDR3 totals 14 residues. Germline lookup yields CDR1 WSHSY and CDR2 SAAADI. The V gene lost 0 bases and the J gene lost 1 base, with 6 bases spanning the gap. CDR3 region: CASSESQGNTEAFF. DNA for the CDR3: TGCGCCAGCAGTGAGTCGCAAGGGAACACTGAAGCTTTCTTT.

The chain couples TRBV19 to TRBJ2-7; 7 bases map to TRBD2. The CDR3 consists of 13 residues. V shed 8 bases, J shed 7 bases, and the junction held 11 bases outside the gene matches. The germline gives CDR1 LNHDA, CDR2 SQIVND (reference sequence). CDR3 region: CASAAGVRGEQYF. Written as DNA, the CDR3 is TGTGCCAGTGCTGCGGGGGTCCGGGGAGAGCAGTACTTC.